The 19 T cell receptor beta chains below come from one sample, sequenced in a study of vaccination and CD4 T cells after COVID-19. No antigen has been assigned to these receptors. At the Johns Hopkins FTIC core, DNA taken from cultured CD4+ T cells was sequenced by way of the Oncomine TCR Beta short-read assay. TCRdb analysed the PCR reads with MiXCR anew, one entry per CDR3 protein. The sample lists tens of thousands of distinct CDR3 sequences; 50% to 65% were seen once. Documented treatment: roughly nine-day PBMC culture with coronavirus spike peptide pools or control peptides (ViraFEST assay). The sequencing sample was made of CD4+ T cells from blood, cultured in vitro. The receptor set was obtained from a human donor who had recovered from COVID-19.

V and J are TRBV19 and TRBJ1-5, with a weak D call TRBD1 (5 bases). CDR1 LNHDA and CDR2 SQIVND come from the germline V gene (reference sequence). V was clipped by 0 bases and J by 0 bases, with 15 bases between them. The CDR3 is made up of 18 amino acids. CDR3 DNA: TGTGCCAGTAGTATAGAAGGGACTACCTTTGATAGCAATCAGCCCCAGCATTTT. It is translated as CASSIEGTTFDSNQPQHF.

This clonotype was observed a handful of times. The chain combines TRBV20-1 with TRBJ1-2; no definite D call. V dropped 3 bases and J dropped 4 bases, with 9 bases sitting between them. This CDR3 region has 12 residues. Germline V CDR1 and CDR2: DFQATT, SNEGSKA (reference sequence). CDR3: CSASSGFYGYTF. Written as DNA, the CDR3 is TGCAGTGCTAGTTCCGGTTTCTATGGCTACACCTTC.

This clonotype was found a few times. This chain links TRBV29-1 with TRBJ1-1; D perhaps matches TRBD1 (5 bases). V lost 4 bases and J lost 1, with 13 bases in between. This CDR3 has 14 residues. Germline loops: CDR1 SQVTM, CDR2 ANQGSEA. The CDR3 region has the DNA TGCAGCGTTGCGGCGACAGTGACGAACACTGAAGCTTTCTTT. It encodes CSVAATVTNTEAFF.

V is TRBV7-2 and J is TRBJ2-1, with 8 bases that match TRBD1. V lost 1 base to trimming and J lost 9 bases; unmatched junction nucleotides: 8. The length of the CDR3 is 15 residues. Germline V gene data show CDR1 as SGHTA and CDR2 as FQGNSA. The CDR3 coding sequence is TGTGCCAGCAGCTTAGGTCTGCAGGGGGCCACTGAGCAGTTCTTC. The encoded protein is CASSLGLQGATEQFF.

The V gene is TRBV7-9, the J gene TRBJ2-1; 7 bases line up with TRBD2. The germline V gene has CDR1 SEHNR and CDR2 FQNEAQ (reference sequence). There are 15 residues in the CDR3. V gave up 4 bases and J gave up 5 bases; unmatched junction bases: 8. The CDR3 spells CASSSHRGVNNEQFF. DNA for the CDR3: TGTGCCAGCAGCTCCCATCGGGGGGTCAACAATGAGCAGTTCTTC.

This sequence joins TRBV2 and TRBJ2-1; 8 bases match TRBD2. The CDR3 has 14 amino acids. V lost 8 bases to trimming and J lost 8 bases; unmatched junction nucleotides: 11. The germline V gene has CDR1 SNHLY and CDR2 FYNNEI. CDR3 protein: CASGPGLVADEQFF. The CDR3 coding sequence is TGTGCCAGCGGACCGGGACTAGTGGCCGATGAGCAGTTCTTC.

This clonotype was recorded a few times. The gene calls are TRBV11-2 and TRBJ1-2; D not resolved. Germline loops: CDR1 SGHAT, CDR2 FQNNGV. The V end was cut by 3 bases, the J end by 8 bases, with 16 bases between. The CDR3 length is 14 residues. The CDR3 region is CASSFSTGLSGYTF. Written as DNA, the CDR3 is TGTGCCAGCAGCTTTTCGACCGGACTAAGCGGCTACACCTTC.

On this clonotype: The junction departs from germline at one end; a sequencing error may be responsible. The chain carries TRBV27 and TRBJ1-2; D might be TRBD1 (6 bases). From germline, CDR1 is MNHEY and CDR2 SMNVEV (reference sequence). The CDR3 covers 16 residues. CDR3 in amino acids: CASSSLQGVGNCGYTF. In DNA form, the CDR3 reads TGTGCCAGCAGTTCCTTACAGGGAGTAGGAAACTGTGGCTACACCTTC.

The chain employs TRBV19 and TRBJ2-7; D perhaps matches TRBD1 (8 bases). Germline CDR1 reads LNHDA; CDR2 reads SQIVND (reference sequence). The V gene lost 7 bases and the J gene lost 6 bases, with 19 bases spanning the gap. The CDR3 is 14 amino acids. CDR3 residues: CASKNRGGPGEQYF. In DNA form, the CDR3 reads TGTGCCAGTAAGAACAGGGGGGGACCTGGCGAGCAGTACTTC.

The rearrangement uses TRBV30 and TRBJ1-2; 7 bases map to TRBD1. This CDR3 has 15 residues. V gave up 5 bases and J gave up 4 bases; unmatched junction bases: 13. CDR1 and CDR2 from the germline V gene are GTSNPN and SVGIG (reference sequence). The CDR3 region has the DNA TGTGCCTGGGCCAGAGACAGGGAAGCCGCCTATGGCTACACCTTC. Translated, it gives CAWARDREAAYGYTF.

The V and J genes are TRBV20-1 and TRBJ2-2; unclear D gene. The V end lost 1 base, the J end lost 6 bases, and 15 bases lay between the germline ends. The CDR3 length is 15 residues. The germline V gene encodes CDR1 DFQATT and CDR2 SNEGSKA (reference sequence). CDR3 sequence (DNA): TGCAGTGCTAGAGGGGCAGAGTCTTCGGCCGGGGAGCTGTTTTTT. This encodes CSARGAESSAGELFF.

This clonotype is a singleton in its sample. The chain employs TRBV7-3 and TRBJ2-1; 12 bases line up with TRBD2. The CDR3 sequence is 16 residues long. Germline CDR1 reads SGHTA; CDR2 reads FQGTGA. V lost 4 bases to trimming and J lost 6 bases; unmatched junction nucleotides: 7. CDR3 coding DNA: TGTGCCAGCAGCTCCCGAGGGACTAGCGGGCTCAATGAGCAGTTCTTC. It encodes CASSSRGTSGLNEQFF.

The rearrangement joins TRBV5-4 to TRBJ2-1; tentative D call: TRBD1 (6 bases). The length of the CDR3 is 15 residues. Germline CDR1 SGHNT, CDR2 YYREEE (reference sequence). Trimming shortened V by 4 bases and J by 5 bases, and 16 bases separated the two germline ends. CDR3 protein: CASSLGQSSNNEQFF. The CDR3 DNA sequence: TGTGCCAGCAGCCTCGGACAGTCGTCGAACAATGAGCAGTTCTTC.

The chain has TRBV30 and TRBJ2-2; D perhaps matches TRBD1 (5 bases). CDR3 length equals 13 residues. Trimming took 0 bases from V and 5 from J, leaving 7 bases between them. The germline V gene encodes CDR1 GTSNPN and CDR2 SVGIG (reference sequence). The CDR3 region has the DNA TGTGCCTGGAGTGTATCAGGGACCGGGGAGCTGTTTTTT. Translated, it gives CAWSVSGTGELFF.

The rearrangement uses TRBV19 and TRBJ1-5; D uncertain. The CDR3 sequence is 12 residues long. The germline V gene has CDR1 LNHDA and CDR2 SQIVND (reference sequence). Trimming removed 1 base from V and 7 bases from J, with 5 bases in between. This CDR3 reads CASSIVGQPQHF. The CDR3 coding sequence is TGTGCCAGTAGTATAGTGGGCCAGCCCCAGCATTTT.

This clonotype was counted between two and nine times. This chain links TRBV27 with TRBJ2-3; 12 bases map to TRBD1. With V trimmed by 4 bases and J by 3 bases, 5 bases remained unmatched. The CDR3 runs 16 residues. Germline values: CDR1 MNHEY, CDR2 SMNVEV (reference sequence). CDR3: CASSSGQGALTDTQYF. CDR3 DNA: TGTGCCAGCAGTTCGGGACAGGGGGCGCTGACAGATACGCAGTATTTT.

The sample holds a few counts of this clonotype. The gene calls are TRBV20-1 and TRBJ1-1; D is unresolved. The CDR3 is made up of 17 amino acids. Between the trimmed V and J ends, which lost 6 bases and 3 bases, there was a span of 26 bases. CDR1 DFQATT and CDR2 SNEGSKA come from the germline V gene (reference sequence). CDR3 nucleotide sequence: TGCAGTGCCGTCCCATACCTCTTACCCGACCGGGACACTGAAGCTTTCTTT. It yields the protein CSAVPYLLPDRDTEAFF.

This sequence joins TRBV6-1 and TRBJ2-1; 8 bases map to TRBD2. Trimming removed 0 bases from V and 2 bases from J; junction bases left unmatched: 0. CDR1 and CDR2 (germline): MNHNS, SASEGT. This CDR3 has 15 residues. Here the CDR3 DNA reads TGTGCCAGCAGTGAAGCTAGCGGGACCTACAATGAGCAGTTCTTC. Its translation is CASSEASGTYNEQFF.

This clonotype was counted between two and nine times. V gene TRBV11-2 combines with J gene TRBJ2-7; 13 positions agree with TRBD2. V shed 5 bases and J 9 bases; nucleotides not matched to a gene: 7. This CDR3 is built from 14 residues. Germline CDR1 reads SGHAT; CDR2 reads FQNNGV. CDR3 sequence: CASSIGLAGVRQYF. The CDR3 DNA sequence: TGTGCCAGCAGCATAGGACTAGCGGGAGTACGGCAGTACTTC.